One sample yielded the 23 T cell receptor beta chains listed below, sequenced in a study of blood T cells in healthy people across ages. Alongside a J-beta primer mix, a sample-barcoded 5' primer served in a second PCR lasting about 6 to 11 cycles. TCRdb fed the 5' RACE reads into MiXCR, producing one record per CDR3 protein. The sample consists of over 750,000 distinct CDR3 sequences, 25% of them appearing once. The same specimen was also included in a second study, on T cells of mothers and their children.

Sequencing used blood. The receptor set was obtained from a boy aged 5 to 17 in good health.

This chain links TRBV4-1 with TRBJ2-5; D perhaps matches TRBD2 (5 bases). The germline gives CDR1 MGHRA, CDR2 YSYEKL. V lost 0 bases to trimming and J lost 1 base, with 9 bases between them. The CDR3 contains 15 residues. This chain's CDR3 is CASSQDGVRQETQYF. The CDR3 region has the DNA TGCGCCAGCAGCCAAGACGGGGTACGCCAAGAGACCCAGTACTTC.

This clonotype has a handful of counts. This chain links TRBV29-1 with TRBJ2-3; 7 bases fit TRBD1. The germline CDR1 and CDR2 sequences are SQVTM and ANQGSEA. Trimming cost V 5 bases and J 4 bases; bases outside gene matches: 9. The CDR3 consists of 14 residues. As DNA, the CDR3 is TGCAGCGTTCCTCCCGGACAGGTCGCAGATACGCAGTATTTT. Its translation is CSVPPGQVADTQYF.

This clonotype showed up just a few times. The chain has TRBV28 and TRBJ2-1; D tentatively reads TRBD1 or TRBD2 (6 bases each). The end of the DNA aligns better with TRBJ2-7, so the J call may be wrong. The CDR3 is made up of 15 amino acids. The germline V gene has CDR1 MDHEN and CDR2 SYDVKM. DNA of the CDR3: TGTGCCAGCAGTTTTAGGGGGGCAGGCTCCTACGAGCAGTACTTC. Its protein is CASSFRGAGSYEQYF.

The V and J genes are TRBV5-1 and TRBJ1-5; D possibly corresponds to TRBD1 (6 bases). There are 14 residues in the CDR3. Trimming pared 4 bases from V and 5 bases from J, leaving 13 bases between. Germline CDR1 SGHRS, CDR2 YFSETQ. The CDR3 loop reads CASSPGRGDQPQHF. CDR3 bases: TGCGCCAGCAGCCCTGGCAGGGGCGATCAGCCCCAGCATTTT.

This clonotype was recorded a few times. This rearrangement joins TRBV7-9 to TRBJ2-7, with 8 bases matching TRBD2. Near its end, the DNA agrees better with TRBJ2-1, so the J call may be wrong. Germline V gene data show CDR1 as SEHNR and CDR2 as FQNEAQ (reference sequence). CDR3 length: 14 amino acids. In DNA form, the CDR3 reads TGTGCCAGCAGCCCGGGCGGGGGGATCAATGAGCAGTTCTTC. Its protein product is CASSPGGGINEQFF.

This clonotype was observed a handful of times. The rearrangement links TRBV29-1 to TRBJ2-2; D perhaps matches TRBD1 (5 bases). V shed 3 bases and J shed 0 bases, with 8 bases lying between them. The CDR3 loop spans 14 amino acids. CDR1 is SQVTM, CDR2 ANQGSEA, per germline. The CDR3 DNA sequence: TGCAGCGTTGAGGGCAGGGCGAACACCGGGGAGCTGTTTTTT. It translates to CSVEGRANTGELFF.

This clonotype was seen repeatedly, ten times or more. The chain combines TRBV7-2 with TRBJ1-4; D is unresolved. The CDR3 has 15 amino acids. V was pared by 8 bases and J by 5 bases, with 18 bases between. CDR1 and CDR2 from the germline V gene are SGHTA and FQGNSA. The CDR3 region is CASATGYSRNEKLFF. CDR3 coding DNA: TGTGCCAGCGCCACGGGTTACAGCCGAAATGAAAAACTGTTTTTT.

This clonotype was seen a handful of times. The V call is TRBV11-2, the J call TRBJ2-7; D remains unclear. Between the trimmed V and J ends, which lost 4 bases and 4 bases, there was a span of 20 bases. Germline CDR1 is SGHAT and CDR2 is FQNNGV. CDR3 length: 16 residues. This CDR3 reads CASSSRRIALKYEQYF. The CDR3 DNA follows: TGTGCCAGCAGCTCGAGACGCATCGCCCTAAAATACGAGCAGTACTTC.

This clonotype was seen a handful of times. This chain's CDR3 is CASSLFRASNGYTF. The CDR3 DNA follows: TGTGCCAGCAGCTTGTTCCGGGCTTCTAACGGCTACACCTTC. The chain combines TRBV7-2 with TRBJ1-2, with D unresolved. The V gene's germline CDR1 is SGHTA and CDR2 FQGNSA. The V gene lost 3 bases and the J gene lost 8 bases, with 16 bases spanning the gap. This CDR3 spans 14 amino acids. Using reference TRBV7-2 and TRBJ1-2 for the parts outside the CDR3, the full variable domain is GAGVSQSPSNKVTEKGKDVELRCDPISGHTALYWYRQSLGQGLEFLIYFQGNSAPDKSGLPSDRFSAERTGGSVSTLTIQRTQQEDSAVYLCASSLFRASNGYTFGSGTRLTVV.

The chain has TRBV12-3 or TRBV12-4 and TRBJ2-2, with a possible D match to TRBD2 (5 bases). V lost 6 bases and J lost 1, with 12 bases in between. The CDR3 covers 15 residues. Here the CDR3 reads CASSPPEGNTGELFF. CDR3 DNA sequence: TGTGCCAGCAGCCCCCCAGAGGGGAACACCGGGGAGCTGTTTTTT.

This clonotype was detected only a few times. The chain recombines TRBV12-3 or TRBV12-4 with TRBJ1-2; 9 nucleotides align to TRBD1. The V and J ends lost 7 bases and 5 bases, in that order; junction bases with no gene match: 8. The CDR3 runs to 14 residues. CDR3 sequence reads: CASNIGQGTYGYTF. The CDR3 coding sequence is TGTGCCAGCAACATCGGACAGGGGACTTATGGCTACACCTTC.

The chain joins TRBV7-6 to TRBJ1-1; D is ambiguous. This CDR3 has 13 amino acids. V shed 2 bases and J shed 2 bases, with 6 bases lying between them. CDR1 SGHVS and CDR2 FNYEAQ come from the germline V gene. The CDR3: CASSLKTNTEAFF. The CDR3 DNA follows: TGTGCCAGCAGCTTAAAAACAAACACTGAAGCTTTCTTT.

The table lists this clonotype with a few counts. The rearrangement uses TRBV20-1 and TRBJ2-1; D unresolved. The J call may be wrong; the DNA end is better matched by TRBJ2-7. The CDR3 contains 15 residues. Germline assignment: CDR1 DFQATT and CDR2 SNEGSKA (reference sequence). The CDR3 nucleotides are TGCAGTGCTAGAGATATACTGGACCTTACCTACGAGCAGTACTTC. Protein product: CSARDILDLTYEQYF.

The chain links TRBV27 to TRBJ2-3; D gene ambiguous. Germline V CDR1 and CDR2: MNHEY, SMNVEV (reference sequence). The CDR3 sequence is 14 residues long. Trimming shortened V by 5 bases and J by 3 bases, and 12 bases separated the two germline ends. DNA for the CDR3: TGTGCCAGCAGTCCTGGATACGGTACAGATACGCAGTATTTT. This sequence encodes CASSPGYGTDTQYF.

The chain carries TRBV27 and TRBJ1-2; a possible D gene is TRBD1 (6 bases). This CDR3 has 14 residues. Germline lookup yields CDR1 MNHEY and CDR2 SMNVEV (reference sequence). Trimming stripped 5 bases from V and 7 bases from J, with 17 bases between. CDR3: CASSPGDLWGGYTF. In DNA form, the CDR3 reads TGTGCCAGCAGTCCAGGGGACCTATGGGGTGGCTACACCTTC.

This chain connects TRBV7-2 to TRBJ1-1, with D hard to call. Germline values: CDR1 SGHTA, CDR2 FQGNSA. Trimming shortened V by 2 bases and J by 1 base, and 8 bases separated the two germline ends. CDR3 length: 14 amino acids. The CDR3 bases are TGTGCCAGCAGCTTATTCGGAGAGAACACTGAAGCTTTCTTT. Its protein product is CASSLFGENTEAFF.

A few counts support this clonotype. V usage is TRBV12-3 or TRBV12-4 and J usage is TRBJ2-3; D might be TRBD2 (5 bases). The V end was cut by 7 bases, the J end by 5 bases, with 7 bases between. The CDR3 consists of 11 residues. This CDR3 is CASTTRDTQYF. For the CDR3, the DNA is TGTGCCAGCACCACTAGAGATACGCAGTATTTT.

The chain has TRBV6-4 and TRBJ2-1; tentatively, D is TRBD2 (7 bases). Trimming shortened V by 5 bases and J by 0 bases, and 14 bases separated the two germline ends. Germline values: CDR1 MRHNA, CDR2 SNTAGT. The CDR3 is 16 residues long. This CDR3 reads CASSPGGAGSYNEQFF. CDR3 in DNA: TGTGCCAGCAGTCCGGGGGGCGCCGGCTCCTACAATGAGCAGTTCTTC.

This clonotype has only a few counts. V and J are TRBV7-9 and TRBJ1-4; D is uncertain. The V end lost 1 base, the J end lost 5 bases, and 17 bases lay between the germline ends. The CDR3 is 17 amino acids. Germline V gives CDR1 SEHNR, CDR2 FQNEAQ (reference sequence). The CDR3 DNA reads TGTGCCAGCAGCTTAGAAGTTATGGGGAACTACAATGAAAAACTGTTTTTT. Translation gives CASSLEVMGNYNEKLFF. Based on the CDR3 plus reference TRBV7-9 and TRBJ1-4, the full variable domain is DTGVSQNPRHKITKRGQNVTFRCDPISEHNRLYWYRQTLGQGPEFLTYFQNEAQLEKSRLLSDRFSAERPKGSFSTLEIQRTEQGDSAMYLCASSLEVMGNYNEKLFFGSGTQLSVL.

The chain recombines TRBV27 with TRBJ2-1; unclear D gene. Trimming took off 2 bases at V and 6 bases at J, with 11 bases between the two ends. CDR1 is MNHEY and CDR2 is SMNVEV in the germline V gene (reference sequence). CDR3 length equals 14 residues. CDR3 loop: CASSLEASPNEQFF. For the CDR3, the DNA is TGTGCCAGCAGTTTAGAGGCGTCCCCCAATGAGCAGTTCTTC.

This clonotype showed up just a few times. The chain couples TRBV4-3 to TRBJ2-1; no definite D call. Germline loops: CDR1 LGHNA, CDR2 YSLEER. The CDR3 contains 17 residues. The V and J ends lost 0 bases and 0 bases respectively, with 12 bases between them. This chain's CDR3 is CASSQDWATSSYNEQFF. As DNA, the CDR3 is TGCGCCAGCAGCCAAGATTGGGCCACGAGCTCCTACAATGAGCAGTTCTTC.

The chain employs TRBV28 and TRBJ2-1, with 8 bases fitting TRBD2. The CDR3 totals 17 residues. The germline V gene has CDR1 MDHEN and CDR2 SYDVKM. V lost 8 bases and J lost 1; bases outside the gene matches: 13. CDR3 in amino acids: CASEFRRAGGSYNEQFF. CDR3 in DNA: TGTGCCAGCGAATTTCGACGGGCGGGAGGTTCCTACAATGAGCAGTTCTTC.

The chain joins TRBV20-1 to TRBJ2-1; tentative D call: TRBD2 (6 bases). Germline V gene sequence: CDR1 DFQATT, CDR2 SNEGSKA (reference sequence). This CDR3 region has 15 residues. The V end was cut by 5 bases, the J end by 9 bases, with 23 bases between. The CDR3 region is CSAPGGGNANFEQFF. CDR3 coding DNA: TGCAGTGCTCCAGGTGGCGGGAACGCCAACTTTGAGCAGTTCTTC.